The rows below give T cell receptor beta chains drawn from one sample of a study of regulatory T cells in long-lasting Graves disease. TCRdb re-analysed the multiplex PCR reads in MiXCR, keeping a single row per CDR3 protein. The sample shows more than 450,000 distinct CDR3 sequences, around 11% of them seen only once. These data also featured in a second study, about T cells in Graves' hyperthyroidism and ophthalmopathy.

Sequenced material: peripheral blood mononuclear cells (PBMCs), taken at new diagnosis, from a patient treated with antithyroid drugs. These receptors were taken from a young woman with Graves disease. Each CDR3 is given with its conserved first and last residue. The D gene is left open where the match is weak. The size field is filled for only some rows; it gives once, few, many or a size class.

V gene: TRBV28; D gene: TRBD2; J gene: TRBJ2-1; CDR3 length: 16; clone size: many; CDR3 DNA: TGTGCCAGCCCGCCTAGCGGGAGAAGGTTGGGAAATGAGCAGTTCTTC; CDR3 protein: CASPPSGRRLGNEQFF
V gene: TRBV4-1; D gene: NA; J gene: TRBJ2-1; CDR3 length: 17; clone size: few; CDR3 DNA: TGCGCCAGCAGCCAATTCTCCGGACAAAGCTCCTACAATGAGCAGTTCTTC; CDR3 protein: CASSQFSGQSSYNEQFF
V gene: TRBV7-2; D gene: NA; J gene: TRBJ2-7; CDR3 length: 13; clone size: NA; CDR3 DNA: TGTGCCAGCAGCTCTACCCTCCTTTACGAGCAGTACTTC; CDR3 protein: CASSSTLLYEQYF
V gene: TRBV10-2; D gene: NA; J gene: TRBJ2-7; CDR3 length: 15; clone size: many; CDR3 DNA: TGCGCCAGCAGCCCCCGGGGGGCTTCTAACGTCGAGCAGTACTTC; CDR3 protein: CASSPRGASNVEQYF
V gene: TRBV7-2; D gene: TRBD1; J gene: TRBJ1-1; CDR3 length: 13; clone size: many; CDR3 DNA: TGTGCCAGCAGGTCATCCTCAGGGGGAAAGGCTTTCTTT; CDR3 protein: CASRSSSGGKAFF
V gene: TRBV11-2; D gene: NA; J gene: TRBJ2-6; CDR3 length: 15; clone size: many; CDR3 DNA: TGTGCCAGCAGCTTATTACAGGCTGGGGCCAACGTCCTGACTTTC; CDR3 protein: CASSLLQAGANVLTF
V gene: TRBV11-3; D gene: TRBD1; J gene: TRBJ1-2; CDR3 length: 17; clone size: many; CDR3 DNA: TGTGCCAGCAGCTTAGAGGTTCGGGACAGCGTCAGGCAAGGCTACACCTTC; CDR3 protein: CASSLEVRDSVRQGYTF
V gene: TRBV7-2; D gene: TRBD1; J gene: TRBJ1-5; CDR3 length: 14; clone size: NA; CDR3 DNA: TGTGCCAGCAGCTCCACAGGGGCCGATCAGCCCCAGCATTTT; CDR3 protein: CASSSTGADQPQHF
V gene: TRBV19; D gene: NA; J gene: TRBJ2-2; CDR3 length: 17; clone size: many; CDR3 DNA: TGTGCCAGTAGTATAAATTATTGGCAGGGCAACACCGGGGAGCTGTTTTTT; CDR3 protein: CASSINYWQGNTGELFF
V gene: TRBV28; D gene: NA; J gene: TRBJ1-1; CDR3 length: 11; clone size: many; CDR3 DNA: TGTGCCAGCAGCGTCGGACGGAGAGCTTTCTTT; CDR3 protein: CASSVGRRAFF
V gene: TRBV7-9; D gene: NA; J gene: TRBJ2-1; CDR3 length: 14; clone size: many; CDR3 DNA: TGTGCCAGCAGCTTAGGCGGCCTTGGATGGGAGCAGTTCTTC; CDR3 protein: CASSLGGLGWEQFF
V gene: TRBV7-2; D gene: NA; J gene: TRBJ2-7; CDR3 length: 14; clone size: many; CDR3 DNA: TGTGCCAGCAGCTTAGGAGGCGTTACCTACGAGCAGTACTTC; CDR3 protein: CASSLGGVTYEQYF
V gene: TRBV11-2; D gene: NA; J gene: TRBJ2-7; CDR3 length: 13; clone size: many; CDR3 DNA: TGTGCCAGCAGCTTGGGGCGGACCTACGAGCAGTACTTC; CDR3 protein: CASSLGRTYEQYF
V gene: TRBV2; D gene: NA; J gene: TRBJ2-7; CDR3 length: 14; clone size: many; CDR3 DNA: TGTGCCAGCACTTTTCGGCAGGGGATGGGAGAGCAGTACTTC; CDR3 protein: CASTFRQGMGEQYF
V gene: TRBV2; D gene: NA; J gene: TRBJ2-7; CDR3 length: 14; clone size: many; CDR3 DNA: TGTGCCAGCAGTGAACTGGATAGCTCCTACGAGCAGTACTTC; CDR3 protein: CASSELDSSYEQYF
V gene: TRBV30; D gene: TRBD1; J gene: TRBJ2-7; CDR3 length: 17; clone size: few; CDR3 DNA: TGTGCCTGGAGTGCAGACCCAAGACAGGGTTTTGGCCACGAGCAGTACTTC; CDR3 protein: CAWSADPRQGFGHEQYF
V gene: TRBV12-3/TRBV12-4; D gene: TRBD1; J gene: TRBJ1-5; CDR3 length: 16; clone size: many; CDR3 DNA: TGTGCCAGCAGTTCCGGGACAGGAGCTATCAATCAGCCCCAGCATTTT; CDR3 protein: CASSSGTGAINQPQHF
V gene: TRBV7-2; D gene: NA; J gene: TRBJ1-3; CDR3 length: 12; clone size: NA; CDR3 DNA: TGTGCCAGCAGCCCCGCACGGAACACCATATATTTT; CDR3 protein: CASSPARNTIYF
V gene: TRBV18; D gene: NA; J gene: TRBJ2-1; CDR3 length: 18; clone size: many; CDR3 DNA: TGTGCCAGCTCTACAAACCGCCAGAGGGGGGAGGGCCACAATGAGCAGTTCTTC; CDR3 protein: CASSTNRQRGEGHNEQFF
V gene: TRBV19; D gene: NA; J gene: TRBJ1-1; CDR3 length: 15; clone size: NA; CDR3 DNA: TGTGCCAGTAGTACCACGGGCCTAGGCAACACTGAAGCTTTCTTT; CDR3 protein: CASSTTGLGNTEAFF
V gene: TRBV2; D gene: NA; J gene: TRBJ2-7; CDR3 length: 13; clone size: many; CDR3 DNA: TGTGCCAGCAGTGATTACAGGGAGGGCGAGCAGTACTTC; CDR3 protein: CASSDYREGEQYF
V gene: TRBV12-3/TRBV12-4; D gene: TRBD2; J gene: TRBJ2-3; CDR3 length: 18; clone size: many; CDR3 DNA: TGTGCCAGCAGTCCTTTAAAGGTCCTAGCGGGAGGGCCTTATACGCAGTATTTT; CDR3 protein: CASSPLKVLAGGPYTQYF
V gene: TRBV4-3; D gene: NA; J gene: TRBJ1-4; CDR3 length: 15; clone size: NA; CDR3 DNA: TGCGCCAGCAGCCAAGTTATGGGACAAGTGGAAAAACTGTTTTTT; CDR3 protein: CASSQVMGQVEKLFF
V gene: TRBV4-1; D gene: NA; J gene: TRBJ2-5; CDR3 length: 15; clone size: few; CDR3 DNA: TGCGCCAGCAGCGAAGAGCGCAGGAGTCAAGAGACCCAGTACTTC; CDR3 protein: CASSEERRSQETQYF
V gene: TRBV19; D gene: TRBD2; J gene: TRBJ2-7; CDR3 length: 14; clone size: NA; CDR3 DNA: TGTGCCAGTAGCTTTAGCGGGAGATGGTACGAGCAGTACTTC; CDR3 protein: CASSFSGRWYEQYF
V gene: TRBV7-9; D gene: NA; J gene: TRBJ2-5; CDR3 length: 15; clone size: many; CDR3 DNA: TGTGCCAGCAGCCCCACCCTGTCCGGACAAGAGACCCAGTACTTC; CDR3 protein: CASSPTLSGQETQYF
V gene: TRBV6-5; D gene: TRBD2; J gene: TRBJ2-7; CDR3 length: 16; clone size: many; CDR3 DNA: TGTGCCAGCAGTTACTCGTTTAGGCTAGCGGGAGACGAGCAGTACTTC; CDR3 protein: CASSYSFRLAGDEQYF
V gene: TRBV7-8; D gene: NA; J gene: TRBJ2-1; CDR3 length: 15; clone size: NA; CDR3 DNA: TGTGCCAGCAGCTTAGCCCCTCCTAGTCTCGATGAGCAGTTCTTC; CDR3 protein: CASSLAPPSLDEQFF
V gene: TRBV19; D gene: NA; J gene: TRBJ1-5; CDR3 length: 14; clone size: NA; CDR3 DNA: TGTGCCAGCGGGATAACAGGGCTGGAGGCGCCCCAGCATTTT; CDR3 protein: CASGITGLEAPQHF
V gene: TRBV6-5; D gene: NA; J gene: TRBJ2-3; CDR3 length: 14; clone size: NA; CDR3 DNA: TGTGCCAGCAGTTCGGGACCTCCGGCAGATACGCAGTATTTT; CDR3 protein: CASSSGPPADTQYF
V gene: TRBV7-2; D gene: TRBD1; J gene: TRBJ2-7; CDR3 length: 15; clone size: NA; CDR3 DNA: TGTGCCAGCAGCTTATTGGGTGACAGGGCCCACGAGCAGTACTTC; CDR3 protein: CASSLLGDRAHEQYF
V gene: TRBV12-3/TRBV12-4; D gene: NA; J gene: TRBJ2-7; CDR3 length: 14; clone size: many; CDR3 DNA: TGTGCCAGCAGTTTTGATGGGGGACCCTACGAGCAGTACTTC; CDR3 protein: CASSFDGGPYEQYF
V gene: TRBV6-1; D gene: NA; J gene: TRBJ2-1; CDR3 length: 19; clone size: few; CDR3 DNA: TGTGCCAGCAGCTCTCCGGGACACACAACCGTGAATGGTTACAATGAGCAGTTCTTC; CDR3 protein: CASSSPGHTTVNGYNEQFF
V gene: TRBV7-9; D gene: NA; J gene: TRBJ2-3; CDR3 length: 13; clone size: many; CDR3 DNA: TGTGCCAGCAGCCCCTCAAACACAGATACGCAGTATTTT; CDR3 protein: CASSPSNTDTQYF
V gene: TRBV11-3; D gene: NA; J gene: TRBJ2-6; CDR3 length: 15; clone size: few; CDR3 DNA: TGTGCCAGCAGCTCAAGGGGGGGGGGGGCCAACGTCCTGACTTTC; CDR3 protein: CASSSRGGGANVLTF
V gene: TRBV2; D gene: NA; J gene: TRBJ1-3; CDR3 length: 14; clone size: many; CDR3 DNA: TGTGCCAGCAGTGAAGGGGGCTTTGGAAACACCATATATTTT; CDR3 protein: CASSEGGFGNTIYF
V gene: TRBV6-1; D gene: NA; J gene: TRBJ1-5; CDR3 length: 14; clone size: many; CDR3 DNA: TGTGCCAGCAGGCGAGGGGGAGGCAATCAGCCCCAGCATTTT; CDR3 protein: CASRRGGGNQPQHF
V gene: TRBV4-2; D gene: NA; J gene: TRBJ1-5; CDR3 length: 14; clone size: NA; CDR3 DNA: TGTGCCAGCAGCCAAGGCCAGGAAGGACAGCCCCAGCATTTT; CDR3 protein: CASSQGQEGQPQHF
V gene: TRBV20-1; D gene: NA; J gene: TRBJ1-1; CDR3 length: 14; clone size: many; CDR3 DNA: TGCAGTGCTAGAGACCGCCTTTGGACAGAGGGAGCTTTCTTT; CDR3 protein: CSARDRLWTEGAFF
V gene: TRBV4-1; D gene: TRBD1; J gene: TRBJ2-3; CDR3 length: 14; clone size: once; CDR3 DNA: TGCGCCAGTCGGGACAGGGTAAGGGCAGATACGCAGTATTTT; CDR3 protein: CASRDRVRADTQYF
V gene: TRBV19; D gene: NA; J gene: TRBJ2-7; CDR3 length: 13; clone size: NA; CDR3 DNA: TGTGCCAGTAGTATGGCCAGTCGCTACGAGCAGTACTTC; CDR3 protein: CASSMASRYEQYF
V gene: TRBV10-2; D gene: NA; J gene: TRBJ1-1; CDR3 length: 13; clone size: many; CDR3 DNA: TGCGCCAGCAGCGAAGGACGAGTAATTGAAGCTTTCTTT; CDR3 protein: CASSEGRVIEAFF
V gene: TRBV20-1; D gene: TRBD1; J gene: TRBJ1-3; CDR3 length: 15; clone size: few; CDR3 DNA: TGCAGTGCTACAACGGGACAGGGTCTTGGAGACACCATATATTTT; CDR3 protein: CSATTGQGLGDTIYF
V gene: TRBV29-1; D gene: TRBD1; J gene: TRBJ2-1; CDR3 length: 14; clone size: many; CDR3 DNA: TGCAGCGCCACCAGACAGGGGGCTTACAATGAGCAGTTCTTC; CDR3 protein: CSATRQGAYNEQFF
V gene: TRBV24-1; D gene: TRBD2; J gene: TRBJ2-3; CDR3 length: 14; clone size: many; CDR3 DNA: TGTGCCACCAGGGAAGCGGGACGCACAGATACGCAGTATTTT; CDR3 protein: CATREAGRTDTQYF
V gene: TRBV6-2/TRBV6-3; D gene: TRBD2; J gene: TRBJ2-5; CDR3 length: 17; clone size: many; CDR3 DNA: TGTGCCAGCAGTAGGGCTAGCGGACTACACTCGGGGGAGACCCAGTACTTC; CDR3 protein: CASSRASGLHSGETQYF
V gene: TRBV5-1; D gene: NA; J gene: TRBJ2-2; CDR3 length: 13; clone size: NA; CDR3 DNA: TGCGCCAGCAGCCGCCCGGCGTCCGGGGAGCTGTTTTTT; CDR3 protein: CASSRPASGELFF
V gene: TRBV7-9; D gene: NA; J gene: TRBJ1-4; CDR3 length: 17; clone size: few; CDR3 DNA: TGTGCCAGCAGCCCCCGACAGGTAGCGGGAACTAATGAAAAACTGTTTTTT; CDR3 protein: CASSPRQVAGTNEKLFF
V gene: TRBV5-5; D gene: NA; J gene: TRBJ2-7; CDR3 length: 13; clone size: NA; CDR3 DNA: TGTGCCAGCAGCTTATGGGTATCCTACGAGCAGTACTTC; CDR3 protein: CASSLWVSYEQYF
V gene: TRBV28; D gene: NA; J gene: TRBJ1-2; CDR3 length: 12; clone size: NA; CDR3 DNA: TGTGCCAGCAGTCAGGGAAGGTATGGCTACACCTTC; CDR3 protein: CASSQGRYGYTF
V gene: TRBV10-3; D gene: NA; J gene: TRBJ2-7; CDR3 length: 14; clone size: few; CDR3 DNA: TGTGCCATCAGTGATCCTACAGGAATCCACGAGCAGTACTTC; CDR3 protein: CAISDPTGIHEQYF
V gene: TRBV24-1; D gene: NA; J gene: TRBJ1-1; CDR3 length: 15; clone size: NA; CDR3 DNA: TGTGCCACCAGTGACCCGGGACGGCCGAACACTGAAGCTTTCTTT; CDR3 protein: CATSDPGRPNTEAFF
V gene: TRBV20-1; D gene: NA; J gene: TRBJ2-3; CDR3 length: 13; clone size: many; CDR3 DNA: TGCACCTCGGGCAGCTCTAGCACAGATACGCAGTATTTT; CDR3 protein: CTSGSSSTDTQYF
V gene: TRBV11-2; D gene: NA; J gene: TRBJ2-7; CDR3 length: 16; clone size: many; CDR3 DNA: TGTGCCAGCAGCTTAGGTGGGAGGCCCGGAGCCTACGAGCAGTACTTC; CDR3 protein: CASSLGGRPGAYEQYF